The 18 T cell receptor beta chains reported below all come from one sample, sequenced in a study of post-analysis software for immune sequencing data. Overall study findings and caveats: Among four or five TRBV segments more frequent in patients than controls were TRBV5-6, TRBV5-1 and TRBV20-1.

These receptors' antigens are unknown. Unique molecular identifiers were built into the TCR beta cDNA libraries. TCRdb reprocessed the PCR reads with MiXCR, giving one entry per CDR3 protein. The sample holds roughly 730,000 distinct CDR3 sequences, 25% to 30% seen once. Sample: blood. The receptors come from a girl under 18 with multiple sclerosis.

This sequence joins TRBV7-2 and TRBJ2-5, with 7 nucleotides matching TRBD2. CDR3 length equals 15 residues. Trimming took 5 bases from V and 4 from J; bases not matched to a gene: 10. Germline lookup yields CDR1 SGHTA and CDR2 FQGNSA. The CDR3 DNA follows: TGTGCCAGCAGCCAAGAATGGGGGAGGGGAGAGACCCAGTACTTC. This sequence encodes CASSQEWGRGETQYF.

This clonotype was observed many times. The rearrangement uses TRBV9 and TRBJ2-7; D not resolved. Germline CDR1 is SGDLS and CDR2 is YYNGEE. The ends were cut back, 0 bases at V and 6 bases at J, with 4 bases in the middle. The CDR3 is made up of 11 amino acids. The CDR3 nucleotides read TGTGCCAGCAGCGTAGGGCGCGAGCAGTACTTC. Its translation is CASSVGREQYF.

The table lists this clonotype with a few counts. The J gene is TRBJ1-2, the V gene TRBV28; TRBD1 aligns across 8 bases. There are 14 residues in the CDR3. Germline V gives CDR1 MDHEN, CDR2 SYDVKM. V lost 5 bases and J lost 6; bases outside the gene matches: 8. In nucleotides, the CDR3 is TGTGCCAGCAGTCGGGACAGGTATTATAATGGCTACACCTTC. It codes for CASSRDRYYNGYTF.

The chain combines TRBV20-1 with TRBJ1-2; 8 nucleotides align to TRBD1. V lost 0 bases and J lost 0; bases outside the gene matches: 12. CDR3 length equals 18 residues. Germline V lookup: CDR1 DFQATT, CDR2 SNEGSKA (reference sequence). CDR3 coding DNA: TGCAGTGCTAGAGACTCCCGGGACAGGACATCCGCTAACTATGGCTACACCTTC. Translating it yields CSARDSRDRTSANYGYTF.

This clonotype has a handful of counts. V is TRBV12-3 or TRBV12-4 and J is TRBJ1-5, with 8 nucleotides matching TRBD1. This CDR3 is built from 15 residues. Unmatched junction bases numbered 5, after V lost 5 bases and J lost 2 bases. The CDR3 loop is CASSVQGVGNQPQHF. DNA of the CDR3: TGTGCCAGCAGTGTACAGGGGGTGGGCAATCAGCCCCAGCATTTT.

V usage is TRBV10-3 and J usage is TRBJ1-5, with 7 bases that match TRBD1. Germline V gives CDR1 ENHRY, CDR2 SYGVKD. The J segment lost 7 bases and the V segment lost 2 bases, leaving 8 bases of the junction unmatched. The CDR3 spans 15 residues. The CDR3 sequence: CAISENSGGEQPQHF. In DNA form, the CDR3 reads TGTGCCATCAGTGAGAATTCAGGGGGAGAGCAGCCCCAGCATTTT.

The chain joins TRBV20-1 to TRBJ2-3; D unresolved. This CDR3 is 15 amino acids long. V was cut by 0 bases and J by 1 base, with 11 bases left in between. From germline, CDR1 is DFQATT and CDR2 SNEGSKA (reference sequence). The CDR3 sequence is CSARDWVLGTDTQYF. The DNA of the CDR3 is TGCAGTGCTAGAGATTGGGTGTTGGGCACAGATACGCAGTATTTT.

This clonotype was observed a few times. The V and J genes are TRBV7-8 and TRBJ2-5; D uncertain. Germline loops: CDR1 SGHVS, CDR2 FQNEAQ. CDR3 size: 15 residues. V was trimmed by 7 bases and J by 2 bases, leaving 17 bases between them. The CDR3: CASTPPGSMQETQYF. The CDR3 DNA reads TGTGCCAGCACCCCCCCGGGCTCGATGCAAGAGACCCAGTACTTC.

This clonotype was picked up a small number of times. The V and J genes are TRBV6-5 and TRBJ1-6; D possibly corresponds to TRBD1 (6 bases). Deletions cut 3 bases from V and 10 bases from J, with 16 bases between. Germline-derived CDR1 and CDR2 are MNHEY and SVGAGI. This CDR3 has 15 amino acids. The CDR3 here is CASSYQGTAGSPLHF. Written as DNA, the CDR3 is TGTGCCAGCAGTTATCAGGGGACCGCGGGCTCACCCCTCCACTTT.

This chain joins TRBV7-9 and TRBJ1-1; unclear D gene. Germline V gives CDR1 SEHNR, CDR2 FQNEAQ (reference sequence). Trimming took 5 bases from V and 1 from J, leaving 8 bases between them. This CDR3 is built from 13 residues. In DNA form, the CDR3 reads TGTGCCAGCAGCCCCCCGGGGAACACTGAAGCTTTCTTT. This translates into CASSPPGNTEAFF.

The chain has TRBV4-2 and TRBJ1-6; 8 bases agree with TRBD1. CDR1 is LGHNA, CDR2 YNFKEQ, per germline. This CDR3 spans 15 amino acids. Germline trimming cut 1 base from V and 9 bases from J; bases unmatched to any gene: 5. In nucleotides, the CDR3 is TGTGCCAGCAGCCAAGTGGCCACAGGGGGTTCACCCCTCCACTTT. Amino acids: CASSQVATGGSPLHF.

At least ten counts were recorded for this clonotype. The chain employs TRBV24-1 and TRBJ2-5, with TRBD2 identical over 10 bases. Unmatched junction bases numbered 3, after V lost 4 bases and J lost 2 bases. Per germline, CDR1 KGHDR and CDR2 SFDVKD. The CDR3 length is 15 residues. The CDR3 DNA reads as TGTGCCACCAGTGAGCGGACTAGCGGACAAGAGACCCAGTACTTC. Residues: CATSERTSGQETQYF.

V is TRBV20-1 and J is TRBJ2-5, with TRBD2 matching 13 bases. Germline CDR1 reads DFQATT; CDR2 reads SNEGSKA (reference sequence). The CDR3 sequence is 17 residues long. J lost 6 bases, V lost 3 bases, and 13 bases had no gene match. In DNA, the CDR3 is TGCAGTGCTAGGTCAGGCTCGACTAGCGGGGGGACGAAGACCCAGTACTTC. This sequence encodes CSARSGSTSGGTKTQYF.

This chain joins TRBV5-1 and TRBJ2-7; no firm D call. This CDR3 spans 12 amino acids. Germline V gene data show CDR1 as SGHRS and CDR2 as YFSETQ. V was clipped by 4 bases and J by 5 bases, with 10 bases between them. CDR3 amino acids: CASSKDLDEQYF. CDR3 in DNA: TGCGCCAGCAGCAAGGACCTCGACGAGCAGTACTTC. Full variable domain (missing parts from reference TRBV5-1 and TRBJ2-7): KAGVTQTPRYLIKTRGQQVTLSCSPISGHRSVSWYQQTPGQGLQFLFEYFSETQRNKGNFPGRFSGRQFSNSRSEMNVSTLELGDSALYLCASSKDLDEQYFGPGTRLTVT.

This chain links TRBV15 with TRBJ2-4; TRBD1 agrees at 8 bases. V gave up 0 bases and J gave up 6 bases; unmatched junction bases: 7. The CDR3 is made up of 16 amino acids. Looked up from germline, CDR1 is LNHNV and CDR2 is YYDKDF (reference sequence). CDR3 in DNA: TGTGCCACCAGCAGAGATCCCAGGGGGCAGGGAAACATTCAGTACTTC. It encodes CATSRDPRGQGNIQYF. Variable domain in full (rest from reference TRBV15 and TRBJ2-4): DAMVIQNPRYQVTQFGKPVTLSCSQTLNHNVMYWYQQKSSQAPKLLFHYYDKDFNNEADTPDNFQSRRPNTSFCFLDIRSPGLGDTAMYLCATSRDPRGQGNIQYFGAGTRLSVL.

The sample holds a few counts of this clonotype. The germline gene is not matched at one end of the junction; a read error may be the cause. The chain is built from TRBV20-1 and TRBJ2-1; TRBD1 matches 8 bases. CDR3 size: 13 residues. The germline V gene encodes CDR1 DFQATT and CDR2 SNEGSKA (reference sequence). The CDR3: CNAQIPGQDFQFF. The DNA of the CDR3 is TGCAATGCTCAAATACCGGGACAGGACTTCCAGTTCTTC.

CDR3 in DNA: TGTGCCAGCAGCCCACGACTAGCGGGAGTAATCTACAATGAGCAGTACTTC. Residues: CASSPRLAGVIYNEQYF. The chain has TRBV7-9 and TRBJ2-1, with 12 bases lining up with TRBD2. The closer fit of TRBJ2-7 to the DNA end suggests the J call may be wrong. The CDR3 spans 17 residues. Germline V gene sequence: CDR1 SEHNR, CDR2 FQNEAQ (reference sequence).

This clonotype was found a few times. The chain couples TRBV20-1 to TRBJ1-2; D gene unclear. The V gene lost 3 bases and the J gene lost 2 bases, with 13 bases spanning the gap. Germline V gene sequence: CDR1 DFQATT, CDR2 SNEGSKA (reference sequence). The CDR3 has 14 residues. The CDR3 sequence is CSASELGRNYGYTF. CDR3 DNA sequence: TGCAGTGCTAGCGAGTTGGGCAGGAACTATGGCTACACCTTC.